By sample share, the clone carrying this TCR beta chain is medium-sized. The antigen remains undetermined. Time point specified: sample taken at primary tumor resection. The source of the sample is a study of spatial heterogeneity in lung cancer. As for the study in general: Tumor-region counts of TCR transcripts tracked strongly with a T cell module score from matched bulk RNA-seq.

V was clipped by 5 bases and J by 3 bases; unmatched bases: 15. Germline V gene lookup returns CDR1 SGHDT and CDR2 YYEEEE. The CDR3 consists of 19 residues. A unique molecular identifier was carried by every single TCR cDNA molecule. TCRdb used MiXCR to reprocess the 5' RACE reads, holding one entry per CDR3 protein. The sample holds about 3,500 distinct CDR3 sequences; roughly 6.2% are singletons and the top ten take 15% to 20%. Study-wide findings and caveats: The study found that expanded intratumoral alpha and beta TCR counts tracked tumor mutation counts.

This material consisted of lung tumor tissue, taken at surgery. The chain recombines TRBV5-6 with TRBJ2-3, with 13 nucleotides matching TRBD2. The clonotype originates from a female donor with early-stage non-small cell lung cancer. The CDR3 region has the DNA TGTGCCAGCAGGTCGTCAGGACTAGCGGGAGAGGGAAGGACAGATACGCAGTATTTT. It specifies CASRSSGLAGEGRTDTQYF.